This TCR beta chain comes out of a study of beta chain features in type 1 diabetes. General study findings and limits: TCRB CDR3s were moderately but significantly shorter in Type 1 diabetes patients in all four CD4+ subsets. Whether TCRB rearrangement is influenced by HLA type was left unresolved in this analysis.

Reverse transcription of all isolated RNA meant that expressed TCRB transcripts were sequenced. Data came from immunoSEQ multiplex PCR; TCRdb stores just in-frame clones and leaves some out. The sample yields 250,000 to 300,000 clones, 24% seen once. The CDR3 has 18 amino acids. J lost 4 bases, V lost 3 bases, and 11 bases had no gene match. Germline CDR1 reads MGHDK; CDR2 reads SYGVNS. Each of the sorted populations had a purity greater than 98%. Concerning this clone: The antigen remains undetermined.

This TCR derives from a woman in her twenties or thirties with type 1 diabetes. The sequenced sample was naive CD4+ T cells from blood. The V gene is TRBV25-1, the J gene TRBJ2-2, with 10 positions matching TRBD1. The CDR3, as DNA: TGTGCCAGCAGTGAGGCTCCGGGACAGGGGCGTAGCACCGGGGAGCTGTTTTTT. It is translated as CASSEAPGQGRSTGELFF.